This TCR beta chain was sequenced for a study of blood T cell repertoires in COVID-19. The wider study: The study drew acute and convalescent COVID-19 samples from the United States, Italy and Spain.

In the source study's methods: Estimation of nucleated cell counts relied on the amplification of reference gene primers. TCRdb keeps only in-frame clones here, not all; method: immunoSEQ multiplex PCR. V and J calls and clone size are those listed in that table; D and trimming were worked out from the DNA. This sample has around 260,000 clones, with 80% to 95% found just once. Enrolled during active infection, Seattle patients were then followed longitudinally. The V end was cut by 5 bases, the J end by 5 bases, with 13 bases between. Germline V gene data show CDR1 as SGDLS and CDR2 as YYNGEE. This CDR3 spans 13 amino acids.

V usage is TRBV9 and J usage is TRBJ1-1; unclear D gene. This receptor was obtained from a woman aged 25 to 45 with COVID-19, enrolled during active disease. The sequenced sample was peripheral blood. The DNA of the CDR3 is TGTGCCAGCAGGTCAGTGGGCGGGACTGAAGCTTTCTTT. Translated: CASRSVGGTEAFF.